Shown below are 4 T cell receptor beta chains from a single sample sequenced in a study of siplizumab effects on memory and regulatory T cells (dated by TCRdb to between 2017 and 2020). Receptor amplification or capture employed the immunoSEQ multiplex PCR assay. What TCRdb holds here is the immuneACCESS table cut down to in-frame rearrangements. Part of the clones is not present; checked against another copy, under half of the missing clones reflect an unresolved V gene, and the others are unexplained. Present in this sample are about 7,400 clones, roughly 65% of which were seen just once. More than 40% of the sample belongs to the ten largest clones. Sequencing was done on a sample of effector memory CD8+ T cells sorted from blood. The sample's cell subset or site, from its label and the paper: unstimulated CD8+ effector memory T cells. The receptors shown here come from a human donor in good health.

This chain links TRBV18 with TRBJ2-7; TRBD2 matches at 11 bases. Germline assignment: CDR1 KGHSH and CDR2 LQKENI. V shed 3 bases, J shed 2 bases, and the junction held 3 bases outside the gene matches. The CDR3 spans 15 residues. CDR3: CASSPGTSGAYEQYF. The DNA of the CDR3 is TGTGCCAGCTCACCTGGGACTAGCGGAGCCTACGAGCAGTACTTC.

This clone was seen more than once but under ten times. V usage is TRBV15 and J usage is TRBJ2-1, with 10 bases identical to TRBD2. Germline values: CDR1 LNHNV, CDR2 YYDKDF (reference sequence). Germline trimming cut 5 bases from V and 8 bases from J; bases unmatched to any gene: 9. The CDR3 loop spans 15 amino acids. In DNA, the CDR3 is TGTGCCACCAGCGAGACTAGCGGGTGGTCGGATGAGCAGTTCTTC. Translating it yields CATSETSGWSDEQFF.

V usage is TRBV28 and J usage is TRBJ2-1; D is unresolved. Trimming removed 3 bases from V and 4 bases from J, with 4 bases in between. Germline V lookup: CDR1 MDHEN, CDR2 SYDVKM. The CDR3 consists of 12 residues. CDR3 amino acids: CASSLTYNEQFF. The CDR3 DNA reads TGTGCCAGCAGTTTGACTTACAATGAGCAGTTCTTC. Variable domain in full (rest from reference TRBV28 and TRBJ2-1): DVKVTQSSRYLVKRTGEKVFLECVQDMDHENMFWYRQDPGLGLRLIYFSYDVKMKEKGDIPEGYSVSREKKERFSLILESASTNQTSMYLCASSLTYNEQFFGPGTRLTVL.

This chain links TRBV6-5 with TRBJ1-1; D not certain. The germline V gene has CDR1 MNHEY and CDR2 SVGAGI. The CDR3 covers 14 residues. Deletions cut 4 bases from V and 4 bases from J, with 13 bases between. CDR3: CASSWNVRGTEAFF. The CDR3 coding sequence is TGTGCCAGCAGTTGGAATGTACGTGGCACTGAAGCTTTCTTT.